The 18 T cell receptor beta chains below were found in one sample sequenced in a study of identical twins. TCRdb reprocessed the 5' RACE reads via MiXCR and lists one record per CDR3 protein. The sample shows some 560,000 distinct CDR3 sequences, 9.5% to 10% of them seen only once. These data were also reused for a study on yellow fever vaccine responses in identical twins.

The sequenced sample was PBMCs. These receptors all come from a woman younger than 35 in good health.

This CDR3 reads CASVRDWGTEAFF. The CDR3 DNA sequence: TGTGCCAGCGTCAGGGACTGGGGCACTGAAGCTTTCTTT. The chain combines TRBV6-1 with TRBJ1-1; possibly TRBD1 for D (5 bases). This CDR3 comprises 13 residues. CDR1 is MNHNS, CDR2 SASEGT, per germline. Trimming removed 8 bases at V and 4 bases at J, with 14 bases between.

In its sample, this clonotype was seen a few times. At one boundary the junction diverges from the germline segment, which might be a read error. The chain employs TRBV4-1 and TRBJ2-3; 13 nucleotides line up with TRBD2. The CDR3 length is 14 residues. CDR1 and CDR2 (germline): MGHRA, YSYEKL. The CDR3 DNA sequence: TGCGCCAGCAGCCAAGATGGACTAGCGGGAGACCTGAATTTT. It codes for CASSQDGLAGDLNF.

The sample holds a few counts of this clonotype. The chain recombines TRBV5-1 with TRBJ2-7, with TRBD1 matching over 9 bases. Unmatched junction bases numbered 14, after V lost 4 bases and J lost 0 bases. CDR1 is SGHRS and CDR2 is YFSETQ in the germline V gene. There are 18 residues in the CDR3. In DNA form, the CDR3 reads TGCGCCAGCAGCCTACCTTCTTTATCGGGACAGGGCTCCTACGAGCAGTACTTC. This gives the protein CASSLPSLSGQGSYEQYF. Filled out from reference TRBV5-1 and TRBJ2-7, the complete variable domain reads KAGVTQTPRYLIKTRGQQVTLSCSPISGHRSVSWYQQTPGQGLQFLFEYFSETQRNKGNFPGRFSGRQFSNSRSEMNVSTLELGDSALYLCASSLPSLSGQGSYEQYFGPGTRLTVT.

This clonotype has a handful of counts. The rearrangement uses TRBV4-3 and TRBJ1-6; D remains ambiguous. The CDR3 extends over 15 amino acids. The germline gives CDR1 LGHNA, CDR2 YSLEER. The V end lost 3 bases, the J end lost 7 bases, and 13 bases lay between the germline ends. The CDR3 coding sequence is TGCGCCAGCAGCCAGGTGATAGGCGGCAATTCACCCCTCCACTTT. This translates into CASSQVIGGNSPLHF.

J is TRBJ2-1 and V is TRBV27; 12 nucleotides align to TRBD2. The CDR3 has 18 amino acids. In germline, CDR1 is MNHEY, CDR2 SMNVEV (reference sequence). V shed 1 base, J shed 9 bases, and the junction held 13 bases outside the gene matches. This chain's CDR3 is CASSLLSSGRAWGGEQFF. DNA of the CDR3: TGTGCCAGCAGTTTATTGTCTAGCGGGAGGGCCTGGGGAGGTGAGCAGTTCTTC.

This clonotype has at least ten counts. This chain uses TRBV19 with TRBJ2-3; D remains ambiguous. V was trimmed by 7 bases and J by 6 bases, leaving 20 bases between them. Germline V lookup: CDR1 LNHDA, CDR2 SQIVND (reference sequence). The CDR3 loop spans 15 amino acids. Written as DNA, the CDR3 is TGTGCCAGTACCCCCCCGGAGTTGGGATCTGATACGCAGTATTTT. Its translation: CASTPPELGSDTQYF.

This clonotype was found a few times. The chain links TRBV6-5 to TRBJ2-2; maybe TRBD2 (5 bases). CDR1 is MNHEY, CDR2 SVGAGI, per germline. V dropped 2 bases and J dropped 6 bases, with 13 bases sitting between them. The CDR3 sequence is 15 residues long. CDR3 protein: CASSYGSTDAGELFF. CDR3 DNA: TGTGCCAGCAGTTACGGGAGTACAGATGCCGGGGAGCTGTTTTTT.

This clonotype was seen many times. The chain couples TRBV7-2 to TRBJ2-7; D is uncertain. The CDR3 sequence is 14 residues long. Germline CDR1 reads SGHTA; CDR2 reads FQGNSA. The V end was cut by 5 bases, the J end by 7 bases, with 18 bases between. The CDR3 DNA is TGTGCCAGCAGCCTAGACCTTATTGCGATTGAGCAGTACTTC. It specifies CASSLDLIAIEQYF. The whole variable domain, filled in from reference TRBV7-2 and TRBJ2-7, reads GAGVSQSPSNKVTEKGKDVELRCDPISGHTALYWYRQSLGQGLEFLIYFQGNSAPDKSGLPSDRFSAERTGGSVSTLTIQRTQQEDSAVYLCASSLDLIAIEQYFGPGTRLTVT.

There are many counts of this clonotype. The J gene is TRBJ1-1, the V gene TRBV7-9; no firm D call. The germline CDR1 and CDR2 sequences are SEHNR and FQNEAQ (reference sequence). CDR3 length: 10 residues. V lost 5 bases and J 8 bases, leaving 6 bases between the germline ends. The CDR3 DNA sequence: TGTGCCAGCAGCCCCGGAGAAGCTTTCTTT. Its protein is CASSPGEAFF. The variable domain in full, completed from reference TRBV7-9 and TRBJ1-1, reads DTGVSQNPRHKITKRGQNVTFRCDPISEHNRLYWYRQTLGQGPEFLTYFQNEAQLEKSRLLSDRFSAERPKGSFSTLEIQRTEQGDSAMYLCASSPGEAFFGQGTRLTVV.

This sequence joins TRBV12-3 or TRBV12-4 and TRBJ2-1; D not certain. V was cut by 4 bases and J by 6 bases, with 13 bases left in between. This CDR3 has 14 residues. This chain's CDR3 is CASSSRSTANEQFF. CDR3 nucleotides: TGTGCCAGCAGTTCTCGATCGACTGCCAATGAGCAGTTCTTC.

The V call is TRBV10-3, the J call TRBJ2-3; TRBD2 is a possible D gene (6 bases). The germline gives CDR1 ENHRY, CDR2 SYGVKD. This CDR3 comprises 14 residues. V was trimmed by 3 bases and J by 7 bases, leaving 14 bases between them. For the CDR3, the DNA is TGTGCCATCAGTGACACGAGCCGCGGGAATACGCAGTATTTT. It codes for CAISDTSRGNTQYF.

The CDR3: CSASQPGPNTSGGYTF. The CDR3 DNA reads TGCAGTGCTAGCCAACCGGGACCGAACACCTCTGGTGGCTACACCTTC. The chain links TRBV20-1 to TRBJ1-2, with D possibly matching TRBD1 (5 bases). Per the germline V gene, CDR1 is DFQATT and CDR2 is SNEGSKA (reference sequence). Trimming stripped 3 bases from V and 7 bases from J, with 24 bases between. The CDR3 contains 16 residues.

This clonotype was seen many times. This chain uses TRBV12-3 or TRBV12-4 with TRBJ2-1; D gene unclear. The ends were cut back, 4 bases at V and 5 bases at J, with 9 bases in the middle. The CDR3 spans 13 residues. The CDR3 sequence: CASSWTFDNEQFF. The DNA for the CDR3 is TGTGCCAGCAGTTGGACCTTTGACAATGAGCAGTTCTTC.

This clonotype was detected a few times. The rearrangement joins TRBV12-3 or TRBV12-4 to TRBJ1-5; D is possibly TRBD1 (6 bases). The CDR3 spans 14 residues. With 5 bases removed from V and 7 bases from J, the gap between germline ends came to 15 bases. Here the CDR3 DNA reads TGTGCCAGCAGTGGGACACTTTACCAACAGCCCCAGCATTTT. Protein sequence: CASSGTLYQQPQHF.

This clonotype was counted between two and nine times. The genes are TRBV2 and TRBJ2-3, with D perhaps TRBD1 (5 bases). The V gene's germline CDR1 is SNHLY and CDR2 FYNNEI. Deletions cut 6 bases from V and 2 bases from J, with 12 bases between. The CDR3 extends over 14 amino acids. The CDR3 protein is CASRARQPTDTQYF. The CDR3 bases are TGTGCCAGCAGAGCTAGACAGCCCACAGATACGCAGTATTTT. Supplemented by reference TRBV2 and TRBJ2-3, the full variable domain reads EPEVTQTPSHQVTQMGQEVILRCVPISNHLYFYWYRQILGQKVEFLVSFYNNEISEKSEIFDDQFSVERPDGSNFTLKIRSTKLEDSAMYFCASRARQPTDTQYFGPGTRLTVL.

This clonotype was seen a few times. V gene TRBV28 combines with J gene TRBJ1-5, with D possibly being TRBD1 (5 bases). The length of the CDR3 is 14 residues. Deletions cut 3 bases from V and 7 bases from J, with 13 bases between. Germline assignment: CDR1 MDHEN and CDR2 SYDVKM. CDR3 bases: TGTGCCAGCAGTTTCCGGGGGAGTGGACAGCCCCAGCATTTT. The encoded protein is CASSFRGSGQPQHF.

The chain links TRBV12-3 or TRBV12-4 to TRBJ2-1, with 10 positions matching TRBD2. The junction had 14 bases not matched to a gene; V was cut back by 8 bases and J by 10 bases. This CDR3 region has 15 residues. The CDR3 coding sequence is TGTGCCAGCGCCTCAGGGAGCGGGGGGGCGTGGGAGCAGTTCTTC. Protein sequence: CASASGSGGAWEQFF.

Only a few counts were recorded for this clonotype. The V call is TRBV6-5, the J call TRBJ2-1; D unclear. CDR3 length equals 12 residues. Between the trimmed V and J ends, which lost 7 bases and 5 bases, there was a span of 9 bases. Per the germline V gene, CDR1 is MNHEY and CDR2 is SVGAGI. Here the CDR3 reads CASNGLNNEQFF. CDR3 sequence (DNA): TGTGCCAGCAACGGCCTGAACAATGAGCAGTTCTTC.